A selection of T cell receptor beta chains follows, all from one sample in a study of cytomegalovirus exposure and HLA in healthy donors. Assay used: immunoSEQ multiplex PCR; TCRdb lists only in-frame clones, some missing. Of 90,000 to 120,000 clones listed, about 85% are singletons. Sequencing was performed on PBMCs. The receptors shown here come from a man aged 30 to 39 in good health and CMV-seronegative. Each CDR3 is given with its conserved first and last residue. The D gene is left open where the match is weak. Size values are once, few and many counts, or a class for expanded clones, and some rows have none.

d_call	v_call	clone_size	j_call	cdr3_nt	cdr3_aa
TRBD2	TRBV5-1	-	TRBJ2-7	TGCGCCAGCACCCTTGGGGGGGACGAGCAGTACTTC	CASTLGGDEQYF
-	TRBV7-9	-	TRBJ2-5	TGTGCCAGCAGCCGAACCCGGGAGACCCAGTACTTC	CASSRTRETQYF
TRBD1	TRBV6-1	-	TRBJ1-2	TGTGCCAGCAGTGAATCGTGGCAGGGGGCCTCTGGCTACACCTTC	CASSESWQGASGYTF
-	TRBV7-2	-	TRBJ2-5	TGTGCCAGCAGCCAAATTGGGGGGAGGGAGACCCAGTACTTC	CASSQIGGRETQYF
TRBD2	TRBV25-1	-	TRBJ2-1	TGTGCCAGCAGTATCGCGGGAGGACTCTCCAATGAGCAGTTCTTC	CASSIAGGLSNEQFF
TRBD2	TRBV6-5	-	TRBJ2-3	TGTGCCAGCAGTTACGGGACTAACACAGATACGCAGTATTTT	CASSYGTNTDTQYF
-	TRBV5-8	-	TRBJ2-1	TGTGCCAGCAGCCCTGTTACCGGGAGAGGGAATGAGCAGTTCTTC	CASSPVTGRGNEQFF
-	TRBV9	-	TRBJ2-3	TGTGCCAGCAGCGTAAACTCAGGGACAGATACGCAGTATTTT	CASSVNSGTDTQYF
-	TRBV5-6	-	TRBJ2-7	TGTGCCAGCAGCGCGGGGTACGAGCAGTACTTC	CASSAGYEQYF
-	TRBV19	few	TRBJ2-3	TGTGCCAGCCTGGCGGATAGCACAGATACGCAGTATTTT	CASLADSTDTQYF
-	TRBV23-1	-	TRBJ2-7	TGCGCCAGCAGTCAATCGGGGCAGCTTACCTACGAGCGGTACTTC	CASSQSGQLTYERYF
-	TRBV28	-	TRBJ1-4	TGTGCCAGCAGTTCCCCCGGGGCGGGAGGTGAAAAACTGTTTTTT	CASSSPGAGGEKLFF
TRBD2	TRBV10-1	-	TRBJ2-7	TGCGCCAGCAGCCCCCCTGGGGCGGGAGTAAACGAGCAGTACTTC	CASSPPGAGVNEQYF
-	TRBV4-1	-	TRBJ1-2	TGCGCCAGCAGCCAGGCGGGGGGGTTCTATGGCTACACCTTC	CASSQAGGFYGYTF
TRBD1	TRBV19	-	TRBJ2-1	TGTGCCAGTAGTAGTGGCAGGGGGAATGAGCAGTTCTTC	CASSSGRGNEQFF
-	TRBV7-2	-	TRBJ1-2	TGTGCCAGCAGTTCCAATGGGGCCTATGGCTACACCTTC	CASSSNGAYGYTF
-	TRBV10-3	-	TRBJ1-3	TGTGCCATCAGTGAGCCGGACAGACTATTCTCTGGAAACACCATATATTTT	CAISEPDRLFSGNTIYF
-	TRBV6-4	-	TRBJ2-1	TGTGCCAGCAGTGTGACCCCCTTTCCTAGCAACTACAATGAGCAGTTCTTC	CASSVTPFPSNYNEQFF
-	TRBV25-1	-	TRBJ2-7	TGTGCCAGCAGTGAAGAAGGGGCACACGAGCAGTACTTC	CASSEEGAHEQYF
-	TRBV19	-	TRBJ1-5	TGTGCCAGTAGTGATGGCCGCCGGCCCCAGCATTTT	CASSDGRRPQHF
-	TRBV19	-	TRBJ2-6	TGTGCCAGTCACCCAGCCCGGACTGCCGACGTCCTGACTTTC	CASHPARTADVLTF
-	TRBV4-1	-	TRBJ2-7	TGCGCCAGCAGCCAAGAGTTCGGGCCCAGGGACGAGCAGTACTTC	CASSQEFGPRDEQYF
-	TRBV18	-	TRBJ1-5	TGTGCCAGCTCACCACAGGGGATTCAAAGCAATCAGCCCCAGCATTTT	CASSPQGIQSNQPQHF
-	TRBV5-5	-	TRBJ2-2	TGTGCCAGCAGCTTGGAAGGGAGCGGGGAGCTGTTTTTT	CASSLEGSGELFF
-	TRBV6-1	few	TRBJ2-7	TGTGCCAGCAGCCTGATACAGGAGGGGTGGGAGTACTTC	CASSLIQEGWEYF
-	TRBV28	-	TRBJ1-1	TGTGCCAGCAGTTTCCGCCACGGGAACACTGAAGCTTTCTTT	CASSFRHGNTEAFF
-	TRBV29-1	few	TRBJ1-5	TGCAGCGTTAGGAGGGAAGGGGATATTTATAGCAATCAGCCCCAGCATTTT	CSVRREGDIYSNQPQHF
TRBD2	TRBV7-2	-	TRBJ2-3	TGTGCCAGCAGCTTAGCCACGGGAGGAGGAGATACGCAGTATTTT	CASSLATGGGDTQYF
-	TRBV5-1	-	TRBJ2-3	TGCGCCAGCAGCTTGGATTCCGGGGGGCCAGATACGCAGTATTTT	CASSLDSGGPDTQYF
-	TRBV6-4	-	TRBJ1-1	TGTGCCAGCAGGACACTTTCTTTGTTACAGGAGAGTGAAGCTTTCTTT	CASRTLSLLQESEAFF
-	TRBV30	-	TRBJ1-3	TGTGCCTGGGGCCGCTCTGGAAACACCATATATTTT	CAWGRSGNTIYF
-	TRBV29-1	-	TRBJ1-1	TGCAGCGGGGAGGCAGCTCAGGTCATGAACACTGAAGCTTTCTTT	CSGEAAQVMNTEAFF
-	TRBV4-1	-	TRBJ1-5	TGCGCCAGCAGCCAAGAAGTAGCGGCAATCCGGCCCCAGCATTTT	CASSQEVAAIRPQHF
-	TRBV4-1	-	TRBJ2-5	TGCGCCAGCAGCCAAGATCCAGGTCGCAAAGAGACCCAGTACTTC	CASSQDPGRKETQYF
TRBD2	TRBV28	-	TRBJ2-7	TGTGCCAGCAGTTTCTCCGGGACTAGCGCTTACGAGCAGTACTTC	CASSFSGTSAYEQYF
-	TRBV7-9	once	TRBJ2-5	TGTGCCAGCACCTATTCAGGGGATATGGAGACCCAGTACTTC	CASTYSGDMETQYF
-	TRBV5-6	-	TRBJ1-1	TGTGCCAGCAGCTTCCCAGGGTTGAACACTGAAGCTTTCTTT	CASSFPGLNTEAFF
-	TRBV30	-	TRBJ1-5	TGTGCCTGGAGTGGCTGGACGGGGAGCAATCAGCCCCAGCATTTT	CAWSGWTGSNQPQHF
-	TRBV12-5	-	TRBJ1-4	TGTGCTAGTGGTTTGGTAGTGAGGGGGAGAGGTGAAAAACTGTTTTTT	CASGLVVRGRGEKLFF
TRBD2	TRBV27	-	TRBJ2-7	TGTGCCAGCAGTTCAGTGGGGAGGGCATCCTCCACCAGACAGTACTTC	CASSSVGRASSTRQYF
-	TRBV5-1	once	TRBJ1-2	TGCGCCAGCCGGGGGGTAGGTTATGGCTACACCTTC	CASRGVGYGYTF
-	TRBV7-8	-	TRBJ1-5	TGTGCCAGCAGCCCGACAAGTCAGCCCCAGCATTTT	CASSPTSQPQHF
TRBD1	TRBV5-1	-	TRBJ1-5	TGCGCCAGCAGCACCGGGACAGGGGGTCAGCCCCAGCATTTT	CASSTGTGGQPQHF
TRBD1	TRBV7-8	few	TRBJ1-5	TGTGCCAGCAGCTTAGCGGGCAGGGGGTTTATTAATCAGCCCCAGCATTTT	CASSLAGRGFINQPQHF
-	TRBV4-1	-	TRBJ1-5	TGCGCCAGCAGCCGCGCAGAGATCGACAGAAATCAGCCCCAGCATTTT	CASSRAEIDRNQPQHF
-	TRBV11-2	-	TRBJ2-7	TGTGCCAGCAGCTTCGGCAGGGACTACGAGCAGTACTTC	CASSFGRDYEQYF